A selection of T cell receptor beta chains follows, all from one sample in a study of blood T cell repertoires in COVID-19. TCRdb's copy holds only in-frame clones and misses some; the assay was immunoSEQ multiplex PCR. The repertoire holds under 80,000 clones, with roughly nine tenths as singletons. Sequencing input: peripheral blood. The origin of the receptors is a man in his fifties or sixties with active COVID-19. The CDR3 runs from the conserved cysteine through the conserved F or W. Fields, in order: D gene, V gene, clone size, J gene, CDR3 protein, CDR3 DNA. A D gene is named only where the DNA matches it firmly. Size is stated for part of the rows, as once, few or many counts, or as a class when the clone is expanded.

d_call: TRBD1
v_call: TRBV6-5
clone_size: NA
j_call: TRBJ1-5
cdr3_aa: CASRGTGGNQPQHF
cdr3_nt: TGTGCCAGCAGGGGGACAGGGGGCAATCAGCCCCAGCATTTT

d_call: NA
v_call: TRBV6-2/TRBV6-3
clone_size: NA
j_call: TRBJ1-2
cdr3_aa: CASSYWGDYGYTF
cdr3_nt: TGTGCCAGCAGTTACTGGGGAGACTATGGCTACACCTTC

d_call: TRBD2
v_call: TRBV9
clone_size: NA
j_call: TRBJ2-2
cdr3_aa: CASSVASLADNTGELFF
cdr3_nt: TGTGCCAGCAGCGTAGCTTCACTAGCGGACAACACCGGGGAGCTGTTTTTT

d_call: TRBD2
v_call: TRBV6-2/TRBV6-3
clone_size: NA
j_call: TRBJ2-1
cdr3_aa: CASSPPTSGGAGEQFF
cdr3_nt: TGTGCCAGCAGTCCCCCGACTAGCGGGGGGGCGGGTGAGCAGTTCTTC

d_call: TRBD2
v_call: TRBV5-1
clone_size: NA
j_call: TRBJ2-1
cdr3_aa: CASSPAPRLSGDNEQFF
cdr3_nt: TGCGCCAGCAGCCCTGCTCCGCGCCTAAGCGGGGACAATGAGCAGTTCTTC

d_call: TRBD1
v_call: TRBV18
clone_size: NA
j_call: TRBJ1-6
cdr3_aa: CASSSGQGARGSNSPLHF
cdr3_nt: TGTGCCAGCTCATCGGGACAGGGGGCGAGGGGCTCTAATTCACCCCTCCACTTT

d_call: TRBD1
v_call: TRBV11-3
clone_size: few
j_call: TRBJ2-5
cdr3_aa: CASSSRRDRWEETQYF
cdr3_nt: TGTGCCAGCAGCTCTAGGAGGGACAGGTGGGAAGAGACCCAGTACTTC

d_call: TRBD1
v_call: TRBV7-2
clone_size: NA
j_call: TRBJ1-6
cdr3_aa: CASSWTGVNSPLHF
cdr3_nt: TGTGCCAGCAGCTGGACAGGGGTTAATTCACCCCTCCACTTT

d_call: TRBD2
v_call: TRBV7-2
clone_size: NA
j_call: TRBJ2-7
cdr3_aa: CASSLTLGFAGGGDEQYF
cdr3_nt: TGTGCCAGCAGCTTGACCCTAGGGTTCGCGGGAGGGGGCGACGAGCAGTACTTC

d_call: NA
v_call: TRBV19
clone_size: NA
j_call: TRBJ1-1
cdr3_aa: CATRTPQRDSTEAFF
cdr3_nt: TGTGCCACCAGAACTCCCCAGAGGGACTCCACTGAAGCTTTCTTT

d_call: TRBD2
v_call: TRBV5-4
clone_size: NA
j_call: TRBJ2-5
cdr3_aa: CASSRRVVSGGQETQYF
cdr3_nt: TGTGCCAGCAGCCGTCGGGTGGTAAGCGGGGGACAAGAGACCCAGTACTTC

d_call: TRBD1
v_call: TRBV19
clone_size: NA
j_call: TRBJ1-5
cdr3_aa: CASTGTGEHQPQHF
cdr3_nt: TGTGCCAGTACGGGGACAGGGGAACATCAGCCCCAGCATTTT

d_call: TRBD1
v_call: TRBV11-3
clone_size: NA
j_call: TRBJ1-4
cdr3_aa: CASSSNRGSANEKLFF
cdr3_nt: TGTGCCAGCAGCTCCAACAGGGGGTCGGCTAATGAAAAACTGTTTTTT

d_call: NA
v_call: TRBV16
clone_size: NA
j_call: TRBJ2-1
cdr3_aa: CASSQEARLGEQFF
cdr3_nt: TGTGCCAGCAGCCAAGAAGCGAGGCTGGGTGAGCAGTTCTTC

d_call: NA
v_call: TRBV7-3
clone_size: NA
j_call: TRBJ2-2
cdr3_aa: CASSLRPGNTGELFF
cdr3_nt: TGTGCCAGCAGCTTACGTCCGGGAAACACCGGGGAGCTGTTTTTT

d_call: NA
v_call: TRBV19
clone_size: NA
j_call: TRBJ1-2
cdr3_aa: CASTLIGYGYTF
cdr3_nt: TGTGCCAGTACCCTAATTGGCTATGGCTACACCTTC

d_call: TRBD2
v_call: TRBV2
clone_size: NA
j_call: TRBJ2-7
cdr3_aa: CASSLGLVSYEQYF
cdr3_nt: TGTGCCAGCAGCTTGGGACTAGTGAGCTACGAGCAGTACTTC

d_call: TRBD2
v_call: TRBV15
clone_size: NA
j_call: TRBJ2-7
cdr3_aa: CATSRDTSGRAIYEQYF
cdr3_nt: TGTGCCACCAGCAGAGATACTAGCGGGAGGGCCATATACGAGCAGTACTTC

d_call: NA
v_call: TRBV5-6
clone_size: once
j_call: TRBJ1-6
cdr3_aa: CASSFDRNSPLHF
cdr3_nt: TGTGCCAGCAGCTTCGACAGAAATTCACCCCTCCACTTT

d_call: NA
v_call: TRBV3-1/TRBV3-2
clone_size: NA
j_call: TRBJ1-3
cdr3_aa: CASSQDSGYRGNTIYF
cdr3_nt: TGTGCCAGCAGCCAAGATTCAGGGTACCGTGGAAACACCATATATTTT

d_call: NA
v_call: TRBV11-2
clone_size: NA
j_call: TRBJ1-2
cdr3_aa: CASSLDRVNYGYTF
cdr3_nt: TGTGCCAGCAGCTTAGATCGAGTTAACTATGGCTACACCTTC

d_call: NA
v_call: TRBV11-2
clone_size: NA
j_call: TRBJ1-4
cdr3_aa: CASSLDLVGGRAEKLFF
cdr3_nt: TGTGCCAGCAGCTTAGACCTAGTCGGAGGGCGGGCCGAAAAACTGTTTTTT

d_call: TRBD2
v_call: TRBV5-1
clone_size: NA
j_call: TRBJ2-5
cdr3_aa: CASSLRAGGRETQYF
cdr3_nt: TGCGCCAGCAGCCTACGAGCGGGGGGCCGAGAGACCCAGTACTTC

d_call: NA
v_call: TRBV5-1
clone_size: NA
j_call: TRBJ2-3
cdr3_aa: CASSDTGSADTQYF
cdr3_nt: TGCGCCAGCAGCGACACAGGGTCCGCAGATACGCAGTATTTT

d_call: NA
v_call: TRBV18
clone_size: NA
j_call: TRBJ2-7
cdr3_aa: CASSTAARGEGEQYF
cdr3_nt: TGTGCCAGCTCTACCGCCGCCAGGGGAGAGGGCGAGCAGTACTTC

d_call: NA
v_call: TRBV5-5
clone_size: once
j_call: TRBJ1-2
cdr3_aa: CASSPQEGYGYTF
cdr3_nt: TGTGCCAGCAGCCCTCAGGAGGGGTATGGCTACACCTTC